The next 13 T cell receptor beta chains were all read from a single sample in a study of blood T cell repertoires in COVID-19. Clones were sequenced by immunoSEQ multiplex PCR, and TCRdb holds only the in-frame ones, with some missing. The sample consists of some 200,000 clones, roughly 80% of them appearing once. The sequencing input was peripheral blood. All receptors come from an elderly woman with acute or convalescent COVID-19.

The rearrangement joins TRBV3-1 (or the pseudogene TRBV3-2) to TRBJ2-7; D remains unclear. The CDR3 is made up of 11 amino acids. Germline-derived CDR1 and CDR2 are LGHDT and YNNKEL (reference sequence). V lost 3 bases to trimming and J lost 5 bases, with 5 bases between them. Written as DNA, the CDR3 is TGTGCCAGCAGCCAGGCCCACGAGCAGTACTTC. Translation gives CASSQAHEQYF.

Turning to this clone: At one of its ends the junction is not consistent with the germline gene, which may arise from a read error. The V gene is TRBV19, the J gene TRBJ1-5, with D maybe TRBD1 (6 bases). In germline, CDR1 is LNHDA, CDR2 SQIVND (reference sequence). The CDR3 covers 14 residues. CDR3 DNA: TGTGCCAGTAGTCAACAGGGAAGGGCTCAGCTCCAGCATTTT. It encodes CASSQQGRAQLQHF.

The chain uses TRBV13 and TRBJ2-7; tentatively, D is TRBD2 (6 bases). CDR1 PRHDT and CDR2 FYEKMQ come from the germline V gene (reference sequence). The CDR3 runs 16 residues. V lost 6 bases and J 0 bases, leaving 18 bases between the germline ends. Here the CDR3 reads CASRGGGSVSSYEQYF. The DNA of the CDR3 is TGTGCCAGCAGGGGTGGGGGGTCCGTAAGCTCCTACGAGCAGTACTTC.

V gene TRBV14 combines with J gene TRBJ1-3; D not certain. Germline V gene lookup returns CDR1 SGHDN and CDR2 FVKESK. The CDR3 consists of 12 residues. V dropped 8 bases and J dropped 3 bases, with 8 bases sitting between them. The CDR3 DNA is TGTGCCAGCCGGAGCGGTGGAAACACCATATATTTT. It codes for CASRSGGNTIYF.

Comment on this clone: The same CDR3 is also encoded by other DNA sequences in this sample. The chain combines TRBV5-4 with TRBJ2-7; D is ambiguous. Trimming pared 0 bases from V and 0 bases from J, leaving 7 bases between. CDR3 length: 14 residues. The V gene's germline CDR1 is SGHNT and CDR2 YYREEE (reference sequence). The CDR3 is CASSLDRYSYEQYF. Here the CDR3 DNA reads TGTGCCAGCAGCTTGGATCGGTACTCCTACGAGCAGTACTTC. The full variable domain, with the rest looked up from reference TRBV5-4 and TRBJ2-7, is ETGVTQSPTHLIKTRGQQVTLRCSSQSGHNTVSWYQQALGQGPQFIFQYYREEENGRGNFPPRFSGLQFPNYSSELNVNALELDDSALYLCASSLDRYSYEQYFGPGTRLTVT.

V is TRBV4-3 and J is TRBJ2-1; 9 nucleotides line up with TRBD2. V gave up 0 bases and J gave up 4 bases; unmatched junction bases: 4. Germline V CDR1 and CDR2: LGHNA, YSLEER. There are 16 residues in the CDR3. The chain's CDR3 is CASSQDPLAGYNEQFF. CDR3 sequence (DNA): TGCGCCAGCAGCCAAGATCCGCTAGCGGGGTACAATGAGCAGTTCTTC.

The J gene is TRBJ1-2, the V gene TRBV6-4; D gene unclear. Trimming left V 3 bases short and J 6 bases short, with 5 bases between. The germline gives CDR1 MRHNA, CDR2 SNTAGT. This CDR3 spans 11 amino acids. The CDR3 sequence is CASSESDGYTF. CDR3 nucleotide sequence: TGTGCCAGCAGTGAGTCGGATGGCTACACCTTC.

The rearrangement links TRBV11-3 to TRBJ2-2; 9 nucleotides match TRBD1. The CDR3 covers 14 residues. V lost 6 bases to trimming and J lost 6 bases; unmatched junction nucleotides: 5. Germline V gene sequence: CDR1 SGHNT, CDR2 YENEEA. DNA for the CDR3: TGTGCCAGCAGTTTCGGGACAGGGTCCGGGGAGCTGTTTTTT. This codes for CASSFGTGSGELFF.

The V call is TRBV3-1 (or the pseudogene TRBV3-2), the J call TRBJ2-1; D is unresolved. CDR3 length: 13 amino acids. The V gene lost 3 bases and the J gene lost 9 bases, with 12 bases spanning the gap. CDR1 LGHDT and CDR2 YNNKEL come from the germline V gene (reference sequence). In DNA form, the CDR3 reads TGTGCCAGCAGCCAGATGGTCGGTATTGAGCAGTTCTTC. It translates to CASSQMVGIEQFF.

The V gene is TRBV27, the J gene TRBJ2-2; a weak D match, TRBD2 (5 bases). Germline-derived CDR1 and CDR2 are MNHEY and SMNVEV (reference sequence). The CDR3 consists of 17 residues. Trimming stripped 8 bases from V and 1 base from J, with 20 bases between. The CDR3 spells CASSRASTAGNTGELFF. The CDR3 coding sequence is TGTGCCAGCTCCCGGGCCTCTACGGCGGGGAACACCGGGGAGCTGTTTTTT.

The CDR3, as DNA: TGTGCCAGCAGCCCTGCCGGAGGGAATCAGCCCCAGCATTTT. Translation gives CASSPAGGNQPQHF. This chain joins TRBV14 and TRBJ1-5; D uncertain. This CDR3 has 14 amino acids. With 4 bases removed from V and 4 bases from J, the gap between germline ends came to 11 bases. Germline V gene sequence: CDR1 SGHDN, CDR2 FVKESK.

This rearrangement joins TRBV19 to TRBJ1-5, with TRBD1 matching 9 bases. The germline V gene has CDR1 LNHDA and CDR2 SQIVND (reference sequence). J gave up 7 bases and V 4 bases, and 11 bases lay outside the gene matches. This CDR3 is built from 16 residues. For the CDR3, the DNA is TGTGCCAGTAGTACCCCGAGGGGACAGGGTGTACAGCCCCAGCATTTT. Protein product: CASSTPRGQGVQPQHF.

The chain couples TRBV7-8 to TRBJ2-1, with TRBD2 matching 8 bases. The germline V gene encodes CDR1 SGHVS and CDR2 FQNEAQ. The J segment lost 5 bases and the V segment lost 3 bases, leaving 9 bases of the junction unmatched. This CDR3 comprises 16 residues. The CDR3 sequence is CASSFSGGFFNNEQFF. The CDR3 region has the DNA TGTGCCAGCAGCTTTTCGGGGGGGTTTTTCAACAATGAGCAGTTCTTC.